Listed here are 28 T cell receptor beta chains from one sample, sequenced in a study of T cell responses to AZD1222 COVID-19 vaccine. Clones were sequenced by immunoSEQ multiplex PCR, and TCRdb holds only the in-frame ones, with some missing. The table lists around 120,000 clones, approximately 83% of them singletons. The source was peripheral blood, collected on day 0 of AZD1222 vaccination. The receptors stem from an adult in good health.

In the case of this clone: Since no conserved phenylalanine or tryptophan closes the CDR3, a read error is the likely cause. The DNA is omitted, as the CDR3 cannot be located on it reliably, and the CDR3 follows TCRdb's listing. The chain combines TRBV11-2 with TRBJ1-2. Germline CDR1 reads SGHAT; CDR2 reads FQNNGV. The CDR3 is 14 amino acids in total, end residues counted. The CDR3 reads CASSLDYAAGEVEV.

The CDR3 sequence is CASSLTREEWQETQYF. For the CDR3, the DNA is TGTGCCAGCAGCTTGACTCGGGAGGAATGGCAAGAGACCCAGTACTTC. The rearrangement joins TRBV7-2 to TRBJ2-5, with TRBD2 identical over 7 bases. Trimming at V came to 3 bases and at J to 2 bases, leaving 9 bases not matched to a gene. CDR1 and CDR2 (germline): SGHTA, FQGNSA. The CDR3 is 16 residues long.

The gene calls are TRBV27 and TRBJ1-4, with D unresolved. The V end lost 8 bases, the J end lost 7 bases, and 5 bases lay between the germline ends. This CDR3 region has 10 residues. Germline CDR1 reads MNHEY; CDR2 reads SMNVEV (reference sequence). Written as DNA, the CDR3 is TGTGCCAGCCGGGCTGAAAAACTGTTTTTT. It encodes CASRAEKLFF.

The rearrangement joins TRBV29-1 to TRBJ1-2, with no clear D. The CDR3 covers 11 residues. Per germline, CDR1 SQVTM and CDR2 ANQGSEA. Trimming cost V 4 bases and J 4 bases, with 7 bases left between them. The CDR3 bases are TGCAGCGTTGTATACTCCTATGGCTACACCTTC. Amino acid sequence: CSVVYSYGYTF.

The chain couples TRBV11-3 to TRBJ1-2, with unresolved D. Germline V gene lookup returns CDR1 SGHNT and CDR2 YENEEA. Trimming stripped 5 bases from V and 5 bases from J, with 18 bases between. The CDR3 is 15 residues long. The CDR3 is CASSSGSGVGYGYTF. The DNA for the CDR3 is TGTGCCAGCAGCAGCGGGTCCGGGGTGGGATATGGCTACACCTTC.

V and J are TRBV6-6 and TRBJ1-2; the match to TRBD1 covers 7 bases. The CDR3 consists of 14 residues. The V gene end was trimmed by 3 bases and the J gene end by 4 bases; junction bases not matched to a gene: 5. Germline V lookup: CDR1 MNHNY, CDR2 SVGAGI (reference sequence). CDR3 amino acids: CASSYGQATYGYTF. CDR3 bases: TGTGCCAGCAGTTATGGACAGGCGACCTATGGCTACACCTTC.

CDR3 loop: CASSGAGTGLYEQYF. DNA for the CDR3: TGTGCCAGCAGTGGAGCCGGGACAGGGTTATACGAGCAGTACTTC. The chain uses TRBV25-1 and TRBJ2-7; 9 bases fit TRBD1. Germline-derived CDR1 and CDR2 are MGHDK and SYGVNS. This CDR3 is 15 amino acids long. The V gene end was trimmed by 4 bases and the J gene end by 4 bases; junction bases not matched to a gene: 8.

The gene calls are TRBV5-6 and TRBJ2-5; 9 bases align to TRBD1. This CDR3 has 13 residues. Germline-derived CDR1 and CDR2 are SGHDT and YYEEEE. V was clipped by 6 bases and J by 5 bases; unmatched bases: 5. Here the CDR3 DNA reads TGTGCCAGCACCACAGGGGGCTCCGAGACCCAGTACTTC. The encoded protein is CASTTGGSETQYF.

The chain joins TRBV27 to TRBJ1-2, with D possibly matching TRBD1 (5 bases). CDR1 and CDR2 (germline): MNHEY, SMNVEV (reference sequence). V shed 3 bases and J shed 8 bases, with 34 bases lying between them. The CDR3 extends over 20 amino acids. The CDR3 loop is CASSFSSRQIPRRVFGGYTF. Here the CDR3 DNA reads TGTGCCAGCAGTTTCTCCTCGAGGCAAATTCCCCGCAGGGTCTTCGGGGGCTACACCTTC.

The chain carries TRBV27 and TRBJ1-5; D is possibly TRBD1 (6 bases). The CDR3 sequence is 14 residues long. The V and J ends lost 2 bases and 7 bases respectively, with 12 bases between them. Germline assignment: CDR1 MNHEY and CDR2 SMNVEV (reference sequence). The DNA for the CDR3 is TGTGCCAGCAGTTTAGTCAGGGGAACACAGCCCCAGCATTTT. It translates to CASSLVRGTQPQHF.

The chain combines TRBV7-8 with TRBJ1-1; a possible D gene is TRBD1 (6 bases). With 7 bases removed from V and 0 bases from J, the gap between germline ends came to 12 bases. The CDR3 extends over 14 amino acids. Germline-derived CDR1 and CDR2 are SGHVS and FQNEAQ. CDR3 nucleotides: TGTGCCAGCACCACCCAGGGGATGAACACTGAAGCTTTCTTT. Protein: CASTTQGMNTEAFF.

This clone was observed a handful of times. Other DNA sequences of this sample code for an identical CDR3. V usage is TRBV19 and J usage is TRBJ1-5, with D tentatively TRBD1 (5 bases). This CDR3 has 16 amino acids. The germline V gene encodes CDR1 LNHDA and CDR2 SQIVND (reference sequence). V dropped 1 base and J dropped 2 bases, with 12 bases sitting between them. Here the CDR3 DNA reads TGTGCCAGTAGTATAGGGAGGGGAGGGGGCAATCAGCCCCAGCATTTT. It specifies CASSIGRGGGNQPQHF.

This clone showed up just once. V and J are TRBV20-1 and TRBJ1-2; TRBD1 matches 7 bases. CDR1 DFQATT and CDR2 SNEGSKA come from the germline V gene (reference sequence). CDR3 length equals 15 residues. The ends lost 3 bases at V and 4 bases at J; junction bases unmatched: 11. The CDR3: CSASSTGQLFYGYTF. CDR3 DNA: TGCAGTGCTAGTTCGACGGGACAGTTATTCTATGGCTACACCTTC.

This chain uses TRBV27 with TRBJ1-2, with D uncertain. There are 15 residues in the CDR3. Germline CDR1 and CDR2: MNHEY and SMNVEV (reference sequence). Trimming shortened V by 1 base and J by 4 bases, and 13 bases separated the two germline ends. CDR3 sequence (DNA): TGTGCCAGCAGTTTATACTACAAATCCGGCTATGGCTACACCTTC. The encoded protein is CASSLYYKSGYGYTF.

This clone was observed a few times. The gene calls are TRBV19 and TRBJ2-7; D may be TRBD1 or TRBD2 (5 bases each). Germline values: CDR1 LNHDA, CDR2 SQIVND (reference sequence). V was trimmed by 4 bases and J by 2 bases, leaving 12 bases between them. CDR3 size: 14 residues. The CDR3 sequence: CASSSPGHTYEQYF. CDR3 in DNA: TGTGCCAGTAGTAGCCCGGGGCATACCTACGAGCAGTACTTC.

J is TRBJ1-6 and V is TRBV5-6; 7 bases are shared with TRBD1. V shed 0 bases, J shed 9 bases, and the junction held 12 bases outside the gene matches. The CDR3 runs to 17 residues. Germline V gene sequence: CDR1 SGHDT, CDR2 YYEEEE. The CDR3 region has the DNA TGTGCCAGCAGCTTGGAAGGGACAGTAGGCCGTGTTTCACCCCTCCACTTT. The encoded protein is CASSLEGTVGRVSPLHF.

The chain joins TRBV5-1 to TRBJ1-4; possibly TRBD1 for D (5 bases). Between the trimmed V and J ends, which lost 4 bases and 0 bases, there was a span of 10 bases. Germline V gene sequence: CDR1 SGHRS, CDR2 YFSETQ. The CDR3 loop spans 15 amino acids. CDR3 sequence reads: CASSRGGATNEKLFF. The CDR3 region has the DNA TGCGCCAGCAGCCGCGGGGGGGCAACTAATGAAAAACTGTTTTTT. Full variable domain (outside the CDR3, taken from reference TRBV5-1 and TRBJ1-4): KAGVTQTPRYLIKTRGQQVTLSCSPISGHRSVSWYQQTPGQGLQFLFEYFSETQRNKGNFPGRFSGRQFSNSRSEMNVSTLELGDSALYLCASSRGGATNEKLFFGSGTQLSVL.

This chain joins TRBV15 and TRBJ1-1; D is uncertain. This CDR3 has 13 residues. The germline V and J ends were trimmed by 2 bases and 1 base, with 5 bases remaining between them. Germline V gene sequence: CDR1 LNHNV, CDR2 YYDKDF (reference sequence). The CDR3 region is CATSRRGNTEAFF. The CDR3 DNA is TGTGCCACCAGCAGACGGGGGAACACTGAAGCTTTCTTT.

The J gene is TRBJ1-1, the V gene TRBV11-2; D gene ambiguous. CDR1 and CDR2 from the germline V gene are SGHAT and FQNNGV. This CDR3 comprises 11 residues. The germline V and J ends were trimmed by 5 bases and 7 bases, with 8 bases remaining between them. CDR3: CASSPFFEAFF. Here the CDR3 DNA reads TGTGCCAGCAGCCCATTTTTTGAAGCTTTCTTT.

The V and J genes are TRBV9 and TRBJ2-7; 12 positions agree with TRBD2. Germline loops: CDR1 SGDLS, CDR2 YYNGEE. This CDR3 has 16 amino acids. Trimming at V came to 0 bases and at J to 6 bases, leaving 7 bases not matched to a gene. The CDR3 nucleotides read TGTGCCAGCAGCGTAGAGGGAAGGACTAGCGGGACCGAGCAGTACTTC. Encoded protein: CASSVEGRTSGTEQYF.

The rearrangement joins TRBV6-5 to TRBJ1-1; 7 positions agree with TRBD1. This CDR3 is 13 amino acids long. After removal of 4 bases from V and 8 bases from J, the junction contained 7 bases not matched to a gene. In germline, CDR1 is MNHEY, CDR2 SVGAGI. This CDR3 is CASSSRRTGEAFF. The CDR3 DNA sequence: TGTGCCAGCAGTTCTCGAAGGACAGGCGAAGCTTTCTTT.

The chain uses TRBV7-2 and TRBJ1-5; TRBD1 matches at 7 bases. V shed 5 bases and J 4 bases; nucleotides not matched to a gene: 2. This CDR3 is built from 13 residues. Germline CDR1 reads SGHTA; CDR2 reads FQGNSA. In nucleotides, the CDR3 is TGTGCCAGCAGCGTACAGGGGAATCAGCCCCAGCATTTT. It encodes CASSVQGNQPQHF.

The chain links TRBV30 to TRBJ1-1, with unresolved D. Germline lookup yields CDR1 GTSNPN and CDR2 SVGIG (reference sequence). Between the trimmed V and J ends, which lost 2 bases and 3 bases, there was a span of 13 bases. The CDR3 runs to 14 residues. The CDR3 sequence is CAWSFRNKDTEAFF. In nucleotides, the CDR3 is TGTGCCTGGAGTTTTAGGAACAAGGACACTGAAGCTTTCTTT. Variable domain in full (rest from reference TRBV30 and TRBJ1-1): SQTIHQWPATLVQPVGSPLSLECTVEGTSNPNLYWYRQAAGRGLQLLFYSVGIGQISSEVPQNLSASRPQDRQFILSSKKLLLSDSGFYLCAWSFRNKDTEAFFGQGTRLTVV.

The chain uses TRBV2 and TRBJ2-1; 12 bases fit TRBD2. The CDR3 is 16 amino acids. V lost 4 bases, J lost 3 bases, and 4 bases stayed unmatched. From germline, CDR1 is SNHLY and CDR2 FYNNEI. CDR3 loop: CASSGSLAGGYNEQFF. The CDR3 nucleotides are TGTGCCAGCAGTGGGTCACTAGCGGGGGGCTACAATGAGCAGTTCTTC.

The chain recombines TRBV11-3 with TRBJ2-7; the D call may be TRBD1 or TRBD2 (6 bases each). V dropped 5 bases and J dropped 3 bases, with 14 bases sitting between them. The CDR3 covers 14 residues. Germline V lookup: CDR1 SGHNT, CDR2 YENEEA. Written as DNA, the CDR3 is TGTGCCAGCAGCCCAGGGGACGGGGGCTACGAGCAGTACTTC. The encoded protein is CASSPGDGGYEQYF.

The chain is built from TRBV7-6 and TRBJ2-1; D possibly corresponds to TRBD2 (5 bases). This CDR3 is 11 amino acids long. The ends were cut back, 5 bases at V and 13 bases at J, with 12 bases in the middle. Germline CDR1 and CDR2: SGHVS and FNYEAQ. CDR3 in DNA: TGTGCCAGCAGCAACGGACTTCCCCAGTTCTTC. Encoded protein: CASSNGLPQFF.

The rearrangement joins TRBV5-1 to TRBJ2-5; 10 bases fit TRBD2. The CDR3 covers 16 residues. V gave up 2 bases and J gave up 1 base; unmatched junction bases: 5. Germline CDR1 reads SGHRS; CDR2 reads YFSETQ. The CDR3 spells CASSLLAGKTQETQYF. The CDR3 nucleotides are TGCGCCAGCAGCTTACTAGCGGGAAAAACCCAAGAGACCCAGTACTTC.

This rearrangement joins TRBV2 to TRBJ1-1, with D uncertain. The CDR3 loop spans 14 amino acids. The V end was cut by 6 bases, the J end by 1 base, with 12 bases between. CDR1 and CDR2 from the germline V gene are SNHLY and FYNNEI. The DNA for the CDR3 is TGTGCCAGCAGCCTCGCTGGAGAGAACACTGAAGCTTTCTTT. Translated: CASSLAGENTEAFF.